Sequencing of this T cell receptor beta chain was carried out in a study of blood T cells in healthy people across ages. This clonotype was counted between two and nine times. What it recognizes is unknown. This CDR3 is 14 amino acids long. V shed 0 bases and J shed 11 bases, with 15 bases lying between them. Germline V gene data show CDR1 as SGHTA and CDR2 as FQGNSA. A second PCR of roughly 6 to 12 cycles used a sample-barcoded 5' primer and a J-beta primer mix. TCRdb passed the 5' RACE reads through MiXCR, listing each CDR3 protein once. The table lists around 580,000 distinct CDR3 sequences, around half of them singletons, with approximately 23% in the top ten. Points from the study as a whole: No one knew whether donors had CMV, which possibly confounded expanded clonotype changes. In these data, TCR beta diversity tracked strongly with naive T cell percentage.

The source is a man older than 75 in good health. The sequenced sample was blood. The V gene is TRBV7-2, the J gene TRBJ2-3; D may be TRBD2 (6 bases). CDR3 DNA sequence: TGTGCCAGCAGCTTAGCAGGAGGGGTTCGAGAGCAGTATTTT. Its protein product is CASSLAGGVREQYF.